A single sample gave rise to the 22 T cell receptor beta chains below, sequenced in a study of blood T cell repertoires in COVID-19. The data were produced by immunoSEQ multiplex PCR, yet TCRdb's version contains in-frame clones alone and is incomplete. The table records approximately 75,000 clones, roughly four fifths of them present only once. Sequenced material: peripheral blood. The receptor source for this set is a man younger than 40 with COVID-19, enrolled during active disease.

This chain joins TRBV20-1 and TRBJ2-7; perhaps TRBD2 as D (6 bases). Germline V CDR1 and CDR2: DFQATT, SNEGSKA (reference sequence). The CDR3 runs 12 residues. Trimming left V 3 bases short and J 3 bases short, with 9 bases between. The CDR3 region has the DNA TGCAGTGCTAGTTTCGGGGGCTACGAGCAGTACTTC. It is translated as CSASFGGYEQYF.

The chain employs TRBV3-1 (or the pseudogene TRBV3-2) and TRBJ1-3; tentatively, D is TRBD1 (5 bases). CDR1 and CDR2 from the germline V gene are LGHDT and YNNKEL (reference sequence). With 5 bases removed from V and 9 bases from J, the gap between germline ends came to 26 bases. This CDR3 spans 17 amino acids. The CDR3 nucleotides read TGTGCCAGCAGCGCCACGCGGGGCTTCAGCTCTGGTTCCACCATATATTTT. It encodes CASSATRGFSSGSTIYF.

This sequence joins TRBV4-1 and TRBJ1-1, with 8 nucleotides matching TRBD1. J was trimmed by 1 base and V by 1 base; bases with no gene match: 8. CDR3 size: 17 residues. Germline lookup yields CDR1 MGHRA and CDR2 YSYEKL. The CDR3 DNA reads TGCGCCAGCAGCCAAGGGCAGGGGGCAGGGTGGAACACTGAAGCTTTCTTT. It codes for CASSQGQGAGWNTEAFF.

This clone has a handful of counts. This chain connects TRBV4-2 to TRBJ1-2, with D possibly TRBD1 on 5 matching bases. Trimming removed 1 base from V and 0 bases from J, with 18 bases in between. The CDR3 sequence is 18 residues long. Germline V CDR1 and CDR2: LGHNA, YNFKEQ. The CDR3 DNA reads TGTGCCAGCAGCCAAGCCCTTGGGGGGGAACAAGCTAACTATGGCTACACCTTC. It specifies CASSQALGGEQANYGYTF.

Details on this clone: The identical CDR3 is also encoded by other nucleotide sequences in the sample. The V gene is TRBV5-1, the J gene TRBJ2-3, with 8 bases identical to TRBD1. V trimming: 3 bases; J trimming: 3 bases; junction bases outside the gene matches: 3. Germline V CDR1 and CDR2: SGHRS, YFSETQ. This CDR3 region has 14 residues. The CDR3 loop is CASSWTGRTDTQYF. Here the CDR3 DNA reads TGCGCCAGCAGCTGGACAGGGCGGACAGATACGCAGTATTTT. Full variable domain (rest looked up from reference TRBV5-1 and TRBJ2-3): KAGVTQTPRYLIKTRGQQVTLSCSPISGHRSVSWYQQTPGQGLQFLFEYFSETQRNKGNFPGRFSGRQFSNSRSEMNVSTLELGDSALYLCASSWTGRTDTQYFGPGTRLTVL.

The chain recombines TRBV4-2 with TRBJ2-7, with D tentatively TRBD1 (6 bases). The CDR3 extends over 14 amino acids. V lost 1 base, J lost 5 bases, and 12 bases lay in between. Looked up from germline, CDR1 is LGHNA and CDR2 is YNFKEQ. This CDR3 reads CASSQGRGDHEQYF. CDR3 sequence (DNA): TGTGCCAGCAGCCAAGGCAGGGGTGATCACGAGCAGTACTTC.

The rearrangement joins TRBV27 to TRBJ1-5; D might be TRBD1 (6 bases). Germline CDR1 and CDR2: MNHEY and SMNVEV (reference sequence). V was cut by 0 bases and J by 3 bases, with 18 bases left in between. The CDR3 covers 18 residues. The CDR3 reads CASSLSTPVGGINQPQHF. DNA of the CDR3: TGTGCCAGCAGTTTATCGACCCCTGTAGGGGGAATCAATCAGCCCCAGCATTTT.

CDR3 region: CASSQSGGETQYF. The DNA of the CDR3 is TGTGCCAGCAGCCAAAGCGGGGGAGAGACCCAGTACTTC. The chain carries TRBV3-1 (or the pseudogene TRBV3-2) and TRBJ2-5; the match to TRBD2 covers 8 bases. The V segment lost 2 bases and the J segment 4 bases; nucleotides outside the gene matches: 0. Germline V gene data show CDR1 as LGHDT and CDR2 as YNNKEL (reference sequence). The CDR3 spans 13 residues.

V is TRBV19 and J is TRBJ1-1; 7 bases fit TRBD1. CDR1 is LNHDA, CDR2 SQIVND, per germline (reference sequence). CDR3 length equals 14 residues. The V and J ends lost 8 bases and 2 bases, in that order; junction bases with no gene match: 8. This CDR3 reads CASYPGGGNTEAFF. The CDR3 bases are TGTGCCAGTTACCCGGGAGGGGGCAACACTGAAGCTTTCTTT.

The chain uses TRBV11-2 and TRBJ2-2; D may be TRBD2 (6 bases). Germline V gene data show CDR1 as SGHAT and CDR2 as FQNNGV. The CDR3 extends over 18 amino acids. Trimming removed 5 bases from V and 5 bases from J, with 24 bases in between. The CDR3 reads CASSTAVGLPEGTGELFF. CDR3 DNA sequence: TGTGCCAGCAGCACAGCGGTCGGGCTTCCGGAGGGGACCGGGGAGCTGTTTTTT.

The chain links TRBV18 to TRBJ1-2; TRBD1 might be the D (6 bases). CDR1 and CDR2 (germline): KGHSH, LQKENI. The V and J ends lost 2 bases and 5 bases respectively, with 12 bases between them. The CDR3 covers 14 residues. The CDR3 DNA reads as TGTGCCAGCTCACCATCCGACAGGCCGTATGGCTACACCTTC. Translating gives CASSPSDRPYGYTF.

V and J are TRBV7-6 and TRBJ2-3; D perhaps matches TRBD2 (6 bases). The CDR3 covers 16 residues. V lost 5 bases, J lost 1 base, and 16 bases lay in between. CDR1 and CDR2 from the germline V gene are SGHVS and FNYEAQ. CDR3 residues: CASSLETGVGTDTQYF. Here the CDR3 DNA reads TGTGCCAGCAGCCTCGAAACGGGAGTTGGCACAGATACGCAGTATTTT.

This chain uses TRBV28 with TRBJ2-1, with 7 positions matching TRBD1. The CDR3 runs to 16 residues. Germline loops: CDR1 MDHEN, CDR2 SYDVKM. V lost 8 bases to trimming and J lost 3 bases; unmatched junction nucleotides: 13. The CDR3 nucleotides read TGTGCCAGCTATTCAAAGGGCAGGGGGTTCTACAATGAGCAGTTCTTC. Residues: CASYSKGRGFYNEQFF.

This sequence joins TRBV4-3 and TRBJ2-7; the match to TRBD1 covers 7 bases. Germline V CDR1 and CDR2: LGHNA, YSLEER. CDR3 size: 17 residues. Losses at the gene ends were 0 bases for V and 3 bases for J; bases not matched to a gene: 11. CDR3 protein: CASSQERAGTDYYEQYF. For the CDR3, the DNA is TGCGCCAGCAGCCAAGAGCGCGCCGGGACAGATTACTACGAGCAGTACTTC.

The V call is TRBV28, the J call TRBJ1-5, with 11 bases lining up with TRBD1. V lost 6 bases to trimming and J lost 6 bases; unmatched junction nucleotides: 7. The CDR3 covers 15 residues. Per the germline V gene, CDR1 is MDHEN and CDR2 is SYDVKM. The CDR3 sequence: CASSTSGQGGQPQHF. The CDR3 DNA sequence: TGTGCCAGCAGCACCTCGGGACAGGGGGGTCAGCCCCAGCATTTT.

The chain employs TRBV27 and TRBJ2-5, with 11 bases aligning to TRBD2. The V gene end was trimmed by 2 bases and the J gene end by 5 bases; junction bases not matched to a gene: 4. The CDR3 covers 15 residues. CDR1 and CDR2 (germline): MNHEY, SMNVEV (reference sequence). CDR3 in amino acids: CASSLLAGGSETQYF. The CDR3, as DNA: TGTGCCAGCAGTTTACTAGCGGGAGGATCCGAGACCCAGTACTTC.

This clone was detected only a few times. The rearrangement joins TRBV6-5 to TRBJ1-2, with D perhaps TRBD1 (5 bases). Germline CDR1 MNHEY, CDR2 SVGAGI. V was shortened by 5 bases and J by 6 bases, with 10 bases between the two germline ends. The CDR3 covers 12 residues. The CDR3 nucleotides read TGTGCCAGCAGTAGTGTCAGGGATGGCTACACCTTC. It yields the protein CASSSVRDGYTF.

The chain carries TRBV11-3 and TRBJ2-1; TRBD2 is a possible D gene (5 bases). This CDR3 is 14 amino acids long. Germline V gene sequence: CDR1 SGHNT, CDR2 YENEEA. Trimming left V 5 bases short and J 5 bases short, with 13 bases between. The CDR3 spells CASSPGVGDNEQFF. As DNA, the CDR3 is TGTGCCAGCAGCCCCGGAGTCGGGGACAATGAGCAGTTCTTC.

The rearrangement links TRBV30 to TRBJ2-5; the D is unclear. The CDR3 runs 13 residues. V lost 2 bases to trimming and J lost 11 bases, with 18 bases between them. The germline CDR1 and CDR2 sequences are GTSNPN and SVGIG (reference sequence). CDR3 in DNA: TGTGCCTGGAGTACCCTATACCCTGCCCGACAGTACTTC. It is translated as CAWSTLYPARQYF.

The chain combines TRBV9 with TRBJ1-1; D is ambiguous. Germline values: CDR1 SGDLS, CDR2 YYNGEE. The CDR3 sequence is 14 residues long. The V gene lost 0 bases and the J gene lost 0 bases, with 6 bases spanning the gap. Here the CDR3 reads CASSVAQMNTEAFF. CDR3 DNA: TGTGCCAGCAGCGTAGCCCAAATGAACACTGAAGCTTTCTTT.

The genes are TRBV2 and TRBJ1-1, with a weak D call TRBD1 (5 bases). Germline-derived CDR1 and CDR2 are SNHLY and FYNNEI. The V end was cut by 3 bases, the J end by 2 bases, with 10 bases between. This CDR3 is 14 amino acids long. The CDR3 DNA sequence: TGTGCCAGCAGTGACCCAGGGTTCAACACTGAAGCTTTCTTT. Its protein is CASSDPGFNTEAFF.

In its sample, this clone is hyperexpanded (1% or more). The J gene is TRBJ2-7, the V gene TRBV6-5; 7 bases map to TRBD1. CDR3 length: 15 amino acids. The J segment lost 0 bases and the V segment lost 8 bases, leaving 10 bases of the junction unmatched. CDR1 and CDR2 (germline): MNHEY, SVGAGI. CDR3 protein: CASATSRDSSYEQYF. CDR3 coding DNA: TGTGCCAGCGCTACCTCCCGGGACAGCTCCTACGAGCAGTACTTC.